One sample yielded the 9 T cell receptor beta chains listed below, sequenced in a study of blood T cells in healthy people across ages. PCR was performed a second time for about 6 to 12 cycles using a sample-barcoded 5' primer and a J-beta primer mix. TCRdb analysed the 5' RACE reads with MiXCR anew, one entry per CDR3 protein. The data contain approximately 1.5 million distinct CDR3 sequences, about 31% of them singletons. Material: blood. Receptor source: a woman aged 25 to 45 in good health.

Only a few counts were recorded for this clonotype. The chain recombines TRBV27 with TRBJ1-5, with D possibly being TRBD1 (5 bases). Trimming left V 10 bases short and J 7 bases short, with 11 bases between. The CDR3 is 11 amino acids. Germline lookup yields CDR1 MNHEY and CDR2 SMNVEV (reference sequence). CDR3 in DNA: TGTGCCACCGGGACCCGGCAGCCCCAGCATTTT. This sequence encodes CATGTRQPQHF.

CDR3 sequence: CASSLAGRVGYEQYF. CDR3 in DNA: TGTGCCAGCAGTTTAGCGGGCAGGGTGGGGTACGAGCAGTACTTC. The chain recombines TRBV12-3 or TRBV12-4 with TRBJ2-7; tentative D call: TRBD1 (5 bases). There are 15 residues in the CDR3. The V end lost 0 bases, the J end lost 4 bases, and 13 bases lay between the germline ends.

The chain is built from TRBV13 and TRBJ2-1; D might be TRBD1 (5 bases). CDR1 is PRHDT, CDR2 FYEKMQ, per germline (reference sequence). The CDR3 is 14 amino acids. Trimming took 11 bases from V and 4 from J, leaving 18 bases between them. The CDR3 bases are TGTGCCGGCACCCTCGGCCAGGGATACAATGAGCAGTTCTTC. Its translation: CAGTLGQGYNEQFF.

The CDR3 coding sequence is TGTGCCAGCACCAGGAGAGGACAGGGGTATTCACCCCTCCACTTT. Encoded protein: CASTRRGQGYSPLHF. V is TRBV6-5 and J is TRBJ1-6, with 9 bases identical to TRBD1. Germline V gene sequence: CDR1 MNHEY, CDR2 SVGAGI. This CDR3 is 15 amino acids long. The V gene end was trimmed by 7 bases and the J gene end by 8 bases; junction bases not matched to a gene: 9.

This clonotype has more than one count but fewer than ten. This chain links TRBV10-3 with TRBJ2-1; tentatively, D is TRBD1 or TRBD2 (5 bases each). Trimming removed 8 bases from V and 6 bases from J, with 14 bases in between. Germline V gene data show CDR1 as ENHRY and CDR2 as SYGVKD. CDR3 size: 13 residues. The CDR3 region has the DNA TGTGCCATCTCCTTAGGGGAGAGCAATGAGCAGTTCTTC. It encodes CAISLGESNEQFF.

This clonotype occurred a few times. The CDR3 sequence is CSARPTSSYNEQFF. The CDR3 bases are TGCAGTGCTAGGCCCACGAGCTCCTACAATGAGCAGTTCTTC. The rearrangement uses TRBV20-1 and TRBJ2-1, with D unresolved. Trimming stripped 3 bases from V and 0 bases from J, with 9 bases between. CDR1 and CDR2 from the germline V gene are DFQATT and SNEGSKA (reference sequence). CDR3 size: 14 residues.

This clonotype appeared a few times. The V and J genes are TRBV10-3 and TRBJ2-5; a possible D gene is TRBD1 (7 bases). V was pared by 8 bases and J by 2 bases, with 12 bases between. Germline CDR1 ENHRY, CDR2 SYGVKD. CDR3 length equals 13 residues. The CDR3 nucleotides read TGTGCCATCTGCGGGACAGCACAAGAGACCCAGTACTTC. Its protein is CAICGTAQETQYF.

This clonotype was counted many times. This sequence joins TRBV7-9 and TRBJ1-1; 7 positions match TRBD1. After removal of 5 bases from V and 3 bases from J, the junction contained 9 bases not matched to a gene. The CDR3 consists of 15 residues. CDR1 SEHNR and CDR2 FQNEAQ come from the germline V gene (reference sequence). This CDR3 is CASSPSGGKDTEAFF. Here the CDR3 DNA reads TGTGCCAGCAGCCCATCAGGGGGAAAGGACACTGAAGCTTTCTTT.

This clonotype was seen a few times. This chain connects TRBV3-1 to TRBJ2-1; D may be TRBD2 (6 bases). There are 17 residues in the CDR3. V lost 1 base, J lost 0 bases, and 13 bases lay in between. CDR1 LGHDT and CDR2 YNNKEL come from the germline V gene (reference sequence). CDR3 region: CASSQVGGRGSYNEQFF. Written as DNA, the CDR3 is TGTGCCAGCAGCCAAGTCGGCGGGCGGGGCTCCTACAATGAGCAGTTCTTC.